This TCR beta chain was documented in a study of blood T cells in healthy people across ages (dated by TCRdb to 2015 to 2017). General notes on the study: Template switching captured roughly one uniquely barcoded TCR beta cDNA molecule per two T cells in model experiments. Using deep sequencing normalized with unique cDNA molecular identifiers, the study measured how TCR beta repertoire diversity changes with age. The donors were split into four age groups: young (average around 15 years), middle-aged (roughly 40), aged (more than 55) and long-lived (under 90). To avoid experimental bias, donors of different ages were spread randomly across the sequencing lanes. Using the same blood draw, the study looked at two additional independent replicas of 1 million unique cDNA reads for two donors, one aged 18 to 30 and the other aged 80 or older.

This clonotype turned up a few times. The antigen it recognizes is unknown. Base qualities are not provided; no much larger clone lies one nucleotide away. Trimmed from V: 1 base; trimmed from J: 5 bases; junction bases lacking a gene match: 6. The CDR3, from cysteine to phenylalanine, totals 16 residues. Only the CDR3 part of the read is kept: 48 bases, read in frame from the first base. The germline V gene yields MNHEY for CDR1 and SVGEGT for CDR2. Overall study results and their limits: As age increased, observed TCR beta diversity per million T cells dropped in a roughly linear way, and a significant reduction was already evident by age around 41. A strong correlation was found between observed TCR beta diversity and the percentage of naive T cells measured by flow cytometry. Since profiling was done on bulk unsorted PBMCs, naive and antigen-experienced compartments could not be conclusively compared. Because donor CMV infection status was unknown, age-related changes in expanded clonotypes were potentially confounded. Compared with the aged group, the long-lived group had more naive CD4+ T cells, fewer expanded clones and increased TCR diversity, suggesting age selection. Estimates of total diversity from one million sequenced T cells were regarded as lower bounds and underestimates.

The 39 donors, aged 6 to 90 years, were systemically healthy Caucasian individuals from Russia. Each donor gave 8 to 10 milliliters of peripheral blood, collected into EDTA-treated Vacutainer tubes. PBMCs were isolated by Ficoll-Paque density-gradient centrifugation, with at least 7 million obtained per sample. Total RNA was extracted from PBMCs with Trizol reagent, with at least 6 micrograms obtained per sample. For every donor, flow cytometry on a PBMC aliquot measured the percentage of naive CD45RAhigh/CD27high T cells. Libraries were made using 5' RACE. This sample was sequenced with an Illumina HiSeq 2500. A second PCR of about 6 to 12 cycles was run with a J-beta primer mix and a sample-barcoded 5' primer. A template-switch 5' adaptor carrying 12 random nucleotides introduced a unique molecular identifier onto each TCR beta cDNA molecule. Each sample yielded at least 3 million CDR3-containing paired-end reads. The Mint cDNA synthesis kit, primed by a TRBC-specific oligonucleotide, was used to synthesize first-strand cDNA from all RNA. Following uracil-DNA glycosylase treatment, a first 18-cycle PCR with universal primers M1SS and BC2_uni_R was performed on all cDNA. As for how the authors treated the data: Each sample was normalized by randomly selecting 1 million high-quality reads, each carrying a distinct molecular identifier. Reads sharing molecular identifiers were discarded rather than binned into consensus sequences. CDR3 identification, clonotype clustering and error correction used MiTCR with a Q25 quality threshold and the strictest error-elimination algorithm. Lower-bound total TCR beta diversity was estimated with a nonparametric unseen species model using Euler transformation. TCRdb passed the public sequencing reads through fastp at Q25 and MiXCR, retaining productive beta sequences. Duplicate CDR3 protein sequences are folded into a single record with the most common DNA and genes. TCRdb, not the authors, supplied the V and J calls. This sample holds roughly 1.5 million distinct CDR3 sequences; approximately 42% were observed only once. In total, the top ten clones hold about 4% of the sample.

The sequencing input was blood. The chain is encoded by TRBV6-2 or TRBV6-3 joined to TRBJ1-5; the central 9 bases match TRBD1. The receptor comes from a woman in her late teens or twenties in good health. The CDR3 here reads CASSYYPRTGDQPQHF. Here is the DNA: TGTGCCAGCAGTTACTACCCACGGACAGGGGATCAGCCCCAGCATTTT.